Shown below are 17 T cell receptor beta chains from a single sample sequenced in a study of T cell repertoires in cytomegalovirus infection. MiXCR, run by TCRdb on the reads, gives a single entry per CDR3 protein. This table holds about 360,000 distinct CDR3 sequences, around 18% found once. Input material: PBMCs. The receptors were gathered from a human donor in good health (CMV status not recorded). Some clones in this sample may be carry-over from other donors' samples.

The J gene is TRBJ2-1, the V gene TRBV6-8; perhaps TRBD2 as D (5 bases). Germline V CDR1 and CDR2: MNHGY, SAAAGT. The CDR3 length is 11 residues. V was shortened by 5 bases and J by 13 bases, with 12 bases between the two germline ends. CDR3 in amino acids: CASSPRVAQFF. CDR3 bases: TGTGCCAGCAGTCCGAGGGTCGCACAGTTCTTC.

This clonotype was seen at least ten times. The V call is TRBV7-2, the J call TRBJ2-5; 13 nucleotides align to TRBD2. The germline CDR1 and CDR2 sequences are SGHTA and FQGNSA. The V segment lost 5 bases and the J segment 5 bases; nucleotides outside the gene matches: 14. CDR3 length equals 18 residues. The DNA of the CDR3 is TGTGCCAGCAGCCCACCCCCCGGGACTAGCGGGATTTGGGAGACCCAGTACTTC. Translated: CASSPPPGTSGIWETQYF.

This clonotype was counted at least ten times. The CDR3 loop is CASSLDRNYNEQFF. In DNA, the CDR3 is TGTGCCAGCAGCCTCGACAGGAACTACAATGAGCAGTTCTTC. The chain recombines TRBV7-8 with TRBJ2-1, with D possibly matching TRBD1 (6 bases). The V end was cut by 5 bases, the J end by 3 bases, with 11 bases between. This CDR3 region has 14 residues. Germline V gene sequence: CDR1 SGHVS, CDR2 FQNEAQ. Based on the CDR3 plus reference TRBV7-8 and TRBJ2-1, the full variable domain is GAGVSQSPRYKVAKRGQDVALRCDPISGHVSLFWYQQALGQGPEFLTYFQNEAQLDKSGLPSDRFFAERPEGSVSTLKIQRTQQEDSAVYLCASSLDRNYNEQFFGPGTRLTVL.

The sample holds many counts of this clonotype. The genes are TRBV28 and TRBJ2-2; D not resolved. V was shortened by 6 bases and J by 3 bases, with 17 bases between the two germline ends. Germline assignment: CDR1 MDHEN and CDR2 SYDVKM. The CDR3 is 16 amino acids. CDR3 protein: CASSINDGPDTGELFF. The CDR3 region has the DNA TGTGCCAGCAGCATAAACGACGGGCCCGACACCGGGGAGCTGTTTTTT.

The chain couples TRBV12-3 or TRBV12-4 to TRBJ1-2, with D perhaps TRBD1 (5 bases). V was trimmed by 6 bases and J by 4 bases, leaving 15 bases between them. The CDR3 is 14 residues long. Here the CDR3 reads CASRQGWAPYGYTF. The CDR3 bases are TGTGCCAGCAGGCAGGGTTGGGCGCCCTATGGCTACACCTTC.

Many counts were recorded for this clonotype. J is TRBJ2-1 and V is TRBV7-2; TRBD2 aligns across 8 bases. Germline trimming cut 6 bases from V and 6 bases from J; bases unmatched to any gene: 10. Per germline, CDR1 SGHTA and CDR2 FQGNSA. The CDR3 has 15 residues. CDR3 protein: CASRGGRRGANEQFF. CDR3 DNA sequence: TGTGCCAGCAGGGGGGGTCGGCGGGGGGCCAATGAGCAGTTCTTC.

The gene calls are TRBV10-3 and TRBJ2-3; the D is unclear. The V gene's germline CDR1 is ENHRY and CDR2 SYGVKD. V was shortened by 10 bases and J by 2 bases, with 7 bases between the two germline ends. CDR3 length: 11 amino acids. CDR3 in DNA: TGTGCCACCCAGACCACAGATACGCAGTATTTT. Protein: CATQTTDTQYF.

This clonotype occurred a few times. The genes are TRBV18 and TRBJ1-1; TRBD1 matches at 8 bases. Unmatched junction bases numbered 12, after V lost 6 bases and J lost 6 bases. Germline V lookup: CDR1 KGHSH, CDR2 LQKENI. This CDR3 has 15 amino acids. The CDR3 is CASSPRQGPQPEAFF. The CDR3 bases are TGTGCCAGCTCCCCAAGACAGGGGCCTCAGCCTGAAGCTTTCTTT.

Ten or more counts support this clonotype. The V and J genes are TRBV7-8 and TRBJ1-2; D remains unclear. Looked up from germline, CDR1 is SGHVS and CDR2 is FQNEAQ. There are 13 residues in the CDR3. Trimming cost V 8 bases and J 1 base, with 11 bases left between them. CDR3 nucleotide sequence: TGTGCCAGCGCGTCAGCGCTTAACTATGGCTACACCTTC. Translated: CASASALNYGYTF.

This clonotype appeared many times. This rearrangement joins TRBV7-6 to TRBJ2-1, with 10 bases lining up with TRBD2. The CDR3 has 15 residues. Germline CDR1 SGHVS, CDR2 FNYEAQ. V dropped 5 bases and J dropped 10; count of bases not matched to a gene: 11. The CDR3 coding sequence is TGTGCCAGCAGCGGGGGGGCTAGCGGGAGAGGCGAGCAGTTCTTC. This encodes CASSGGASGRGEQFF.

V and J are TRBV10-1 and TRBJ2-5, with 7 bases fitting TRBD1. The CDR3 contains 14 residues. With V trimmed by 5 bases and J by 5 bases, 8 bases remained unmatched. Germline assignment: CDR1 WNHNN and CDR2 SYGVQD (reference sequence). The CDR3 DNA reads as TGCGCCAGCAGTTCGGGACAGACCCCGGAGACCCAGTACTTC. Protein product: CASSSGQTPETQYF.

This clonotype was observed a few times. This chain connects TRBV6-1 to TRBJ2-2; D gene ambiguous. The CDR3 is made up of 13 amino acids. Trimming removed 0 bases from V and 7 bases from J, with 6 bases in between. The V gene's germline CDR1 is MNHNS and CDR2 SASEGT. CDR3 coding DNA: TGTGCCAGCAGTGAAGCGTGGGTCGGGGAGCTGTTTTTT. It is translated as CASSEAWVGELFF.

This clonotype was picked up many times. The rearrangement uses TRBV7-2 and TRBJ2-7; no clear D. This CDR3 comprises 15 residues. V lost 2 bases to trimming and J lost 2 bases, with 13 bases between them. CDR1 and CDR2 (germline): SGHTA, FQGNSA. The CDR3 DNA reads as TGTGCCAGCAGCTTAAGTTCTTTAACCCCCTACGAGCAGTACTTC. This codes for CASSLSSLTPYEQYF. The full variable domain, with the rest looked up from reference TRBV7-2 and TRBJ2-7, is GAGVSQSPSNKVTEKGKDVELRCDPISGHTALYWYRQSLGQGLEFLIYFQGNSAPDKSGLPSDRFSAERTGGSVSTLTIQRTQQEDSAVYLCASSLSSLTPYEQYFGPGTRLTVT.

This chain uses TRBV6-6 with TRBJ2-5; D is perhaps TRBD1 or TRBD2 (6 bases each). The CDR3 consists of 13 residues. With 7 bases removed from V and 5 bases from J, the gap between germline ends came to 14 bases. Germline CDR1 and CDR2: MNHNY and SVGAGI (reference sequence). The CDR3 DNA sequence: TGTGCCAGCAACACCGGGGGCGGCGAGACCCAGTACTTC. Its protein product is CASNTGGGETQYF.

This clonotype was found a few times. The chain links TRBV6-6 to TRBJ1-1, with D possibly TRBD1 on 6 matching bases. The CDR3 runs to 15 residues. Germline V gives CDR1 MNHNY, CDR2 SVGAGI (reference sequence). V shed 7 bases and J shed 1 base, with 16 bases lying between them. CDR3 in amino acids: CASNYRAGPNTEAFF. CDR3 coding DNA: TGTGCCAGCAACTACAGGGCGGGGCCGAACACTGAAGCTTTCTTT.

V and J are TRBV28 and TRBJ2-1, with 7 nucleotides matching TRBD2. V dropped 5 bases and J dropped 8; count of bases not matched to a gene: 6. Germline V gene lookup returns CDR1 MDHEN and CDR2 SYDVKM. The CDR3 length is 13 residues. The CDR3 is CASSPPRGDEQFF. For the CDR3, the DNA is TGTGCCAGCAGTCCACCTCGGGGGGATGAGCAGTTCTTC.

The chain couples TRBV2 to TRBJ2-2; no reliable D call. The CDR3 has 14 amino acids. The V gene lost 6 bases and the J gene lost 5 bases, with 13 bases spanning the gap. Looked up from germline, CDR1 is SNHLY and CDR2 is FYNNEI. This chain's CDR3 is CASREMVSTGELFF. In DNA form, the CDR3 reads TGTGCCAGCAGAGAAATGGTGTCGACCGGGGAGCTGTTTTTT.